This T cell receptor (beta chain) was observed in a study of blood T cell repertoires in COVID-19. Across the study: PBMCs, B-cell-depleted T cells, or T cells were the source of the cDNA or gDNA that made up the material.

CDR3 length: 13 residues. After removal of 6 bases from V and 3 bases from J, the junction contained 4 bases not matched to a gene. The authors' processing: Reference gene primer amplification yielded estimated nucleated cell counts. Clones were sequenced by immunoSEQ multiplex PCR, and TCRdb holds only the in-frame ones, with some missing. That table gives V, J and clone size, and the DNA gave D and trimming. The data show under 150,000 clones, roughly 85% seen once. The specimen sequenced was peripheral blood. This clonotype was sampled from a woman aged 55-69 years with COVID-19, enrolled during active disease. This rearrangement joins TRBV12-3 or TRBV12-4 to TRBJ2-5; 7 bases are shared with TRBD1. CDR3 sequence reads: CASSVDRKETQYF. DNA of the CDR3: TGTGCCAGCAGCGTGGACAGGAAAGAGACCCAGTACTTC.